This paragraph reports one T cell receptor beta chain. This record comes from a study of identical twins. One entry per CDR3 protein results from TCRdb running MiXCR on the 5' RACE reads. The sample records 450,000 or so distinct CDR3 sequences, approximately 15% being singletons. The same sample was also studied in work on yellow fever vaccine responses in identical twins.

This sequence originates from a woman younger than 35 in good health. Sequenced input: CD4+ T cells sorted from blood.

The CDR3 region is CASSFTFLGGEQYF. In nucleotides, the CDR3 is TGTGCCAGCAGCTTCACATTTCTCGGAGGCGAGCAGTACTTC. The chain recombines TRBV6-2 or TRBV6-3 with TRBJ2-7; D perhaps matches TRBD2 (5 bases). Germline V CDR1 and CDR2: MNHEY, SVGEGT. The CDR3 consists of 14 residues. V dropped 6 bases and J dropped 6 bases, with 18 bases sitting between them.